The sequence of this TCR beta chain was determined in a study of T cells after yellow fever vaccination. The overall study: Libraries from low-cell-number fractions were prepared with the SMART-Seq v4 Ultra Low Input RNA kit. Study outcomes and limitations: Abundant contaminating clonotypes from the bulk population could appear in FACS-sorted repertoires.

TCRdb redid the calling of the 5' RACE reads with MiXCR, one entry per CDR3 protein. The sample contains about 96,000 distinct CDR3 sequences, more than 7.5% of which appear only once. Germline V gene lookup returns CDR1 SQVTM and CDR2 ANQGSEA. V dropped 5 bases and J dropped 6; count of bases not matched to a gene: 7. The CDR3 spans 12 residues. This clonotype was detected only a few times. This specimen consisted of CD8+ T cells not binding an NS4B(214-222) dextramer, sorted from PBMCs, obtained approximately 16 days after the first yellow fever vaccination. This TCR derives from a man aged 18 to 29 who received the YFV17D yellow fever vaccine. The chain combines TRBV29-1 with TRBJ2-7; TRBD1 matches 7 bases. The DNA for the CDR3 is TGCAGCGTTACCACAGGGGCGGCCGAGCAGTACGTC. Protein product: CSVTTGAAEQYV.